These 25 T cell receptor beta chains were all obtained from the same sample, sequenced in a study of T cells in Graves' hyperthyroidism and ophthalmopathy. From RNA transcripts, TCR beta CDR3 regions were amplified. The primer set for the first-round RT-PCR of the TCR CDR3 was HTBI. TCRdb itself ran the multiplex PCR reads through MiXCR, one entry per CDR3 protein. The table includes under 300,000 distinct CDR3 sequences, roughly 14% detected once. Sequenced sample: blood. These receptors were obtained from a woman aged 25 to 39 with Graves' hyperthyroidism that later progressed to Graves' ophthalmopathy.

This clonotype was observed many times. The V call is TRBV13, the J call TRBJ2-5; 7 bases are shared with TRBD1. In germline, CDR1 is PRHDT, CDR2 FYEKMQ (reference sequence). This CDR3 comprises 13 residues. J was trimmed by 0 bases and V by 5 bases; bases with no gene match: 0. DNA of the CDR3: TGTGCCAGCAGCGGGACAGACCAAGAGACCCAGTACTTC. Translated, it gives CASSGTDQETQYF.

This sequence joins TRBV29-1 and TRBJ1-3; 7 bases align to TRBD1. The germline CDR1 and CDR2 sequences are SQVTM and ANQGSEA. The V gene end was trimmed by 3 bases and the J gene end by 2 bases; junction bases not matched to a gene: 4. The CDR3 loop spans 14 amino acids. This CDR3 is CSVDLTGAGNTIYF. CDR3 DNA sequence: TGCAGCGTTGACCTCACAGGGGCTGGAAACACCATATATTTT.

In this sample, this clonotype turned up a few times. The chain links TRBV14 to TRBJ1-5, with 8 bases that match TRBD1. Germline assignment: CDR1 SGHDN and CDR2 FVKESK. This CDR3 comprises 13 residues. The V segment lost 8 bases and the J segment 6 bases; nucleotides outside the gene matches: 6. As DNA, the CDR3 is TGTGCCAGCCCCGGACAGGGTTGTCAGCCCCAGCATTTT. This translates into CASPGQGCQPQHF.

This clonotype was seen at least ten times. The rearrangement uses TRBV27 and TRBJ1-2; TRBD1 matches at 7 bases. CDR1 and CDR2 from the germline V gene are MNHEY and SMNVEV (reference sequence). The CDR3 sequence is 14 residues long. The trim removed 3 bases at V and 3 bases at J, leaving 4 bases unmatched. This chain's CDR3 is CASSFWGTDYGYTF. The DNA of the CDR3 is TGTGCCAGCAGTTTTTGGGGGACAGACTATGGCTACACCTTC.

This clonotype was recorded at least ten times. The chain joins TRBV11-2 to TRBJ1-1; the D gene is possibly TRBD1 (5 bases). The V and J ends lost 7 bases and 3 bases respectively, with 18 bases between them. This CDR3 is 15 amino acids long. Germline V gene sequence: CDR1 SGHAT, CDR2 FQNNGV. The chain's CDR3 is CASTPPREGYTEAFF. For the CDR3, the DNA is TGTGCCAGCACCCCCCCCAGGGAGGGGTACACTGAAGCTTTCTTT.

This clonotype was observed at least ten times. This chain joins TRBV28 and TRBJ2-3, with TRBD2 matching over 12 bases. Germline loops: CDR1 MDHEN, CDR2 SYDVKM. This CDR3 spans 19 amino acids. The V and J ends lost 6 bases and 0 bases, in that order; junction bases with no gene match: 13. The CDR3 here is CASSSLGLAGGLSTDTQYF. For the CDR3, the DNA is TGTGCCAGCAGCTCCCTGGGGCTAGCGGGAGGGCTAAGCACAGATACGCAGTATTTT.

This clonotype has just a few counts. This sequence joins TRBV24-1 and TRBJ2-3; the D gene could be TRBD1 or TRBD2 (6 bases each). V lost 0 bases, J lost 10 bases, and 13 bases lay in between. In germline, CDR1 is KGHDR, CDR2 SFDVKD. The CDR3 contains 14 residues. The CDR3 nucleotides read TGTGCCACCAGTGATTTGACGGGGGCAGTTCCGCAGTATTTT. Its protein product is CATSDLTGAVPQYF.

This clonotype was counted at least ten times. This chain connects TRBV7-9 to TRBJ1-2; D is possibly TRBD1 (5 bases). Per the germline V gene, CDR1 is SEHNR and CDR2 is FQNEAQ (reference sequence). Trimming shortened V by 5 bases and J by 9 bases, and 19 bases separated the two germline ends. The length of the CDR3 is 14 residues. For the CDR3, the DNA is TGTGCCAGCAGCCCTGGGACGGCTATTGGACGCTACACCTTC. Translating gives CASSPGTAIGRYTF.

The rearrangement links TRBV5-5 to TRBJ1-6; D gene ambiguous. Germline values: CDR1 SGHKS, CDR2 YYEKEE (reference sequence). This CDR3 is 14 amino acids long. The V end was cut by 1 base, the J end by 4 bases, with 6 bases between. The CDR3 coding sequence is TGTGCCAGCAGCTTGCCGGGATATAATTCACCCCTCCACTTT. As protein: CASSLPGYNSPLHF.

This clonotype was observed many times. The rearrangement joins TRBV7-6 to TRBJ2-7; 9 positions agree with TRBD2. This CDR3 region has 23 residues. Germline V CDR1 and CDR2: SGHVS, FNYEAQ. V lost 5 bases and J lost 3; bases outside the gene matches: 32. CDR3 DNA: TGTGCCAGCAGCACCCGAGCGGGAGGCAGGGACGCTTTTGACCCTAACTATTTCTACGAGCAGTACTTC. This gives the protein CASSTRAGGRDAFDPNYFYEQYF.

Concerning this clonotype itself: The junction departs from the called germline gene at one end, perhaps through a read error. This sequence joins TRBV5-1 and TRBJ2-3, with a possible D match to TRBD2 (5 bases). This CDR3 contains 14 residues. Germline V gene sequence: CDR1 SGHRS, CDR2 YFSETQ. CDR3 in amino acids: CASSRTTYPGGQYF. The CDR3 nucleotides read TGTGCCAGCAGCCGGACGACATACCCCGGAGGGCAGTATTTT.

This clonotype appeared many times. This rearrangement joins TRBV12-3 or TRBV12-4 to TRBJ1-4, with D unresolved. The CDR3 runs to 14 residues. V lost 5 bases to trimming and J lost 8 bases, with 15 bases between them. The CDR3: CASSRAGFGEKLFF. DNA of the CDR3: TGTGCCAGCAGTCGGGCCGGATTTGGGGAAAAACTGTTTTTT.

There are many counts of this clonotype. The CDR3 DNA sequence: TGTGCCAGCAGTTTTTTCGGCGGCACTTCCGACTACGAGCAGTACTTC. It specifies CASSFFGGTSDYEQYF. This rearrangement joins TRBV12-3 or TRBV12-4 to TRBJ2-7; the D is unclear. The CDR3 length is 16 residues. V was clipped by 3 bases and J by 3 bases, with 18 bases between them.

There are many counts of this clonotype. The chain has TRBV28 and TRBJ2-7, with 8 bases that match TRBD1. With 8 bases clipped from V and 2 bases from J, the junction kept 11 bases outside the gene matches. Germline CDR1 is MDHEN and CDR2 is SYDVKM. The CDR3 consists of 15 residues. CDR3 sequence (DNA): TGTGCCAGCGGAGGATGGACAGGGAGCACCTACGAGCAGTACTTC. Translation gives CASGGWTGSTYEQYF.

This clonotype was found many times. The chain employs TRBV2 and TRBJ2-1; 9 bases match TRBD2. The CDR3 totals 15 residues. The V segment lost 7 bases and the J segment 4 bases; nucleotides outside the gene matches: 8. Germline V CDR1 and CDR2: SNHLY, FYNNEI. CDR3 DNA: TGTGCCAGCATCTGGCGGGAGGGCGGGTACAATGAGCAGTTCTTC. Translating gives CASIWREGGYNEQFF.

This clonotype turned up a few times. The chain carries TRBV6-2 or TRBV6-3 and TRBJ2-1; the D is unclear. Germline assignment: CDR1 MNHEY and CDR2 SVGEGT. The V and J ends lost 0 bases and 4 bases respectively, with 22 bases between them. The CDR3 length is 19 residues. The chain's CDR3 is CASSYSPTTSAYLYNEQFF. CDR3 DNA sequence: TGTGCCAGCAGTTACTCGCCTACGACCTCCGCTTACCTGTACAATGAGCAGTTCTTC.

This clonotype appeared many times. The gene calls are TRBV6-4 and TRBJ1-1; no clear D gene. Trimming cost V 2 bases and J 4 bases, with 11 bases left between them. CDR3 length equals 14 residues. CDR1 and CDR2 from the germline V gene are MRHNA and SNTAGT. The CDR3 DNA follows: TGTGCCAGCAGTGACACGTCTAAGGGCACTGAAGCTTTCTTT. Its protein product is CASSDTSKGTEAFF.

This clonotype was recorded many times. The chain carries TRBV7-2 and TRBJ1-6, with 10 nucleotides matching TRBD1. The CDR3 spans 16 residues. CDR1 is SGHTA, CDR2 FQGNSA, per germline. Trimming took 5 bases from V and 5 from J; bases not matched to a gene: 6. The CDR3 region is CASSHPGQGNNSPLHF. DNA for the CDR3: TGTGCCAGCAGCCACCCGGGACAGGGGAATAATTCACCCCTCCACTTT.

V is TRBV28 and J is TRBJ1-2; D is undetermined. The V and J ends lost 5 bases and 2 bases respectively, with 12 bases between them. The CDR3 runs 14 residues. Germline loops: CDR1 MDHEN, CDR2 SYDVKM. The CDR3 DNA follows: TGTGCCAGCAGTCCGTCTGACACAAACTATGGCTACACCTTC. Translation gives CASSPSDTNYGYTF.

In its sample, this clonotype was seen many times. The chain carries TRBV7-9 and TRBJ2-3; 11 nucleotides line up with TRBD2. Trimming cost V 5 bases and J 4 bases; bases outside gene matches: 5. Germline V CDR1 and CDR2: SEHNR, FQNEAQ (reference sequence). This CDR3 is 15 amino acids long. This CDR3 is CASSQGLAVADTQYF. The CDR3 region has the DNA TGTGCCAGCAGCCAGGGACTAGCGGTGGCAGATACGCAGTATTTT. The whole variable domain, remainder taken from reference TRBV7-9 and TRBJ2-3, is DTGVSQNPRHKITKRGQNVTFRCDPISEHNRLYWYRQTLGQGPEFLTYFQNEAQLEKSRLLSDRFSAERPKGSFSTLEIQRTEQGDSAMYLCASSQGLAVADTQYFGPGTRLTVL.

This clonotype occurred a few times. The chain employs TRBV19 and TRBJ2-7; D gene unclear. This CDR3 contains 12 residues. Germline CDR1 reads LNHDA; CDR2 reads SQIVND (reference sequence). The V and J ends lost 3 bases and 4 bases respectively, with 7 bases between them. CDR3 loop: CASSIEPYEQYF. CDR3 sequence (DNA): TGTGCCAGTAGTATCGAGCCGTACGAGCAGTACTTC.

The sample holds many counts of this clonotype. The chain uses TRBV2 and TRBJ2-5; D might be TRBD2 (5 bases). Germline V gene data show CDR1 as SNHLY and CDR2 as FYNNEI. Deletions cut 3 bases from V and 5 bases from J, with 16 bases between. This CDR3 is built from 15 residues. This chain's CDR3 is CASSESGAVVETQYF. The CDR3 DNA reads TGTGCCAGCAGTGAGAGTGGAGCGGTTGTGGAGACCCAGTACTTC.

This clonotype has just a few counts. The rearrangement uses TRBV4-3 and TRBJ1-2; 7 nucleotides align to TRBD1. This CDR3 contains 16 residues. Germline CDR1 LGHNA, CDR2 YSLEER. V lost 0 bases to trimming and J lost 5 bases; unmatched junction nucleotides: 9. DNA of the CDR3: TGCGCCAGCAGCCAAGAAGCGCTTGGGACAGTTTATGGCTACACCTTC. It encodes CASSQEALGTVYGYTF.

The table lists this clonotype with many counts. The V call is TRBV27, the J call TRBJ2-1; D is unclear. V shed 8 bases and J shed 5 bases, with 22 bases lying between them. There are 16 residues in the CDR3. Germline-derived CDR1 and CDR2 are MNHEY and SMNVEV (reference sequence). CDR3 in DNA: TGTGCCAGCTCGAACCTTAAGGGCGGCGAGAACAATGAGCAGTTCTTC. As protein: CASSNLKGGENNEQFF.

The table lists this clonotype with many counts. V is TRBV10-2 and J is TRBJ2-7; 9 bases map to TRBD2. The CDR3 contains 15 residues. Looked up from germline, CDR1 is WSHSY and CDR2 is SAAADI. V trimming: 6 bases; J trimming: 7 bases; junction bases outside the gene matches: 13. The CDR3 bases are TGCGCCAGCAGCACCCTAGCGGGACCCGCCGGGGAGCAGTACTTC. It yields the protein CASSTLAGPAGEQYF.